The 29 T cell receptor beta chains presented below share a single source sample, sequenced in a study of blood T cell repertoires in COVID-19. The table came from immunoSEQ multiplex PCR; TCRdb's copy has only in-frame clones and leaves some out. Seen here are around 360,000 clones, over 75% observed once, and the top ten hold roughly a tenth. The specimen sequenced was peripheral blood. Receptor source: a woman aged 30 to 39 with COVID-19, enrolled during active disease.

This clone was counted at least ten times. Other DNA sequences in the same sample also yield this CDR3. The chain has TRBV29-1 and TRBJ1-5, with TRBD1 identical over 10 bases. With 7 bases clipped from V and 3 bases from J, the junction kept 3 bases outside the gene matches. This CDR3 contains 13 residues. The germline V gene encodes CDR1 SQVTM and CDR2 ANQGSEA. The DNA of the CDR3 is TGCAGCGCAGGGACAGGGGCCAATCAGCCCCAGCATTTT. Translated: CSAGTGANQPQHF.

This clone was recorded only once. The rearrangement links TRBV14 to TRBJ2-3; 8 bases are a match to TRBD2. Germline V gene lookup returns CDR1 SGHDN and CDR2 FVKESK. The CDR3 covers 16 residues. V trimming: 0 bases; J trimming: 3 bases; junction bases outside the gene matches: 5. CDR3 residues: CASSQDRASGTDTQYF. In nucleotides, the CDR3 is TGTGCCAGCAGCCAAGATCGGGCTAGCGGGACAGATACGCAGTATTTT. The full variable domain, its missing parts supplied by reference TRBV14 and TRBJ2-3, is EAGVTQFPSHSVIEKGQTVTLRCDPISGHDNLYWYRRVMGKEIKFLLHFVKESKQDESGMPNNRFLAERTGGTYSTLKVQPAELEDSGVYFCASSQDRASGTDTQYFGPGTRLTVL.

The rearrangement joins TRBV7-8 to TRBJ2-7, with TRBD2 matching 7 bases. The V gene's germline CDR1 is SGHVS and CDR2 FQNEAQ. The CDR3 covers 14 residues. With V trimmed by 5 bases and J by 2 bases, 6 bases remained unmatched. CDR3 in DNA: TGTGCCAGCAGCAATGGGGCGGGAGCCTACGAGCAGTACTTC. It yields the protein CASSNGAGAYEQYF. Based on the CDR3 plus reference TRBV7-8 and TRBJ2-7, the full variable domain is GAGVSQSPRYKVAKRGQDVALRCDPISGHVSLFWYQQALGQGPEFLTYFQNEAQLDKSGLPSDRFFAERPEGSVSTLKIQRTQQEDSAVYLCASSNGAGAYEQYFGPGTRLTVT.

V gene TRBV18 combines with J gene TRBJ2-7; D not resolved. The CDR3 extends over 11 amino acids. Germline values: CDR1 KGHSH, CDR2 LQKENI. V lost 8 bases and J lost 0, with 5 bases in between. Here the CDR3 reads CASASSYEQYF. Written as DNA, the CDR3 is TGTGCCAGCGCCAGCTCCTACGAGCAGTACTTC.

The gene calls are TRBV4-3 and TRBJ1-1, with a possible D match to TRBD1 (6 bases). The CDR3 is 16 amino acids. Germline V gives CDR1 LGHNA, CDR2 YSLEER. The V end was cut by 0 bases, the J end by 0 bases, with 11 bases between. The CDR3 DNA reads as TGCGCCAGCAGCCAAGAGGTTCGGACAGTGAACACTGAAGCTTTCTTT. This translates into CASSQEVRTVNTEAFF.

The genes are TRBV5-4 and TRBJ2-3, with 7 bases fitting TRBD2. This CDR3 spans 15 amino acids. Germline trimming cut 4 bases from V and 3 bases from J; bases unmatched to any gene: 8. CDR1 and CDR2 (germline): SGHNT, YYREEE (reference sequence). This CDR3 is CASSADGGRTDTQYF. CDR3 DNA sequence: TGTGCCAGCAGCGCAGACGGGGGGAGGACAGATACGCAGTATTTT.

V is TRBV18 and J is TRBJ1-2; TRBD1 is a possible D gene (5 bases). V was trimmed by 0 bases and J by 4 bases, leaving 9 bases between them. The germline V gene has CDR1 KGHSH and CDR2 LQKENI. The CDR3 has 14 amino acids. DNA for the CDR3: TGTGCCAGCTCACCACCCGCGGGGGGCTATGGCTACACCTTC. Translated, it gives CASSPPAGGYGYTF.

V and J are TRBV11-3 and TRBJ2-7; no clear D. The CDR3 consists of 13 residues. Between the trimmed V and J ends, which lost 4 bases and 6 bases, there was a span of 13 bases. Germline V lookup: CDR1 SGHNT, CDR2 YENEEA. CDR3: CASSSRGAPEQYF. The CDR3 DNA reads TGTGCCAGCAGCTCTCGAGGCGCTCCCGAGCAGTACTTC.

Only one count was recorded for this clone. The gene calls are TRBV5-6 and TRBJ2-7, with TRBD2 as a possible D gene (5 bases). Germline V gene lookup returns CDR1 SGHDT and CDR2 YYEEEE. Trimming cost V 0 bases and J 6 bases, with 10 bases left between them. The CDR3 has 13 amino acids. The CDR3 nucleotides read TGTGCCAGCAGCTTGGCGGGGATCGGCGAGCAGTACTTC. Amino acid sequence: CASSLAGIGEQYF.

The rearrangement uses TRBV2 and TRBJ2-5; no clear D. V gave up 5 bases and J gave up 3 bases, with 13 bases separating them. The CDR3 extends over 14 amino acids. In germline, CDR1 is SNHLY, CDR2 FYNNEI. The CDR3 reads CASSTLRREETQYF. The CDR3, as DNA: TGTGCCAGCAGTACCCTTCGGAGAGAAGAGACCCAGTACTTC.

The CDR3 loop reads CAWSASGRGEKFF. The CDR3 coding sequence is TGTGCCTGGAGCGCTAGCGGGAGGGGTGAAAAGTTCTTC. V and J are TRBV30 and TRBJ2-1; 12 bases align to TRBD2. Germline V gene data show CDR1 as GTSNPN and CDR2 as SVGIG (reference sequence). This CDR3 contains 13 residues. V lost 3 bases, J lost 14 bases, and 8 bases stayed unmatched.

The chain uses TRBV27 and TRBJ2-1; 8 nucleotides agree with TRBD1. The V gene's germline CDR1 is MNHEY and CDR2 SMNVEV (reference sequence). The CDR3 consists of 14 residues. The V and J ends lost 4 bases and 10 bases, in that order; junction bases with no gene match: 9. This chain's CDR3 is CASSSGQGSGEQFF. Written as DNA, the CDR3 is TGTGCCAGCAGTTCAGGACAGGGTTCAGGAGAGCAGTTCTTC.

The chain couples TRBV21-1 to TRBJ2-7; TRBD1 reflects the table's D call only, with no check against the DNA. TRBV21-1 is a pseudogene segment. This CDR3 spans 12 amino acids. CDR3 sequence: CASRGQDYEQYF. Here the CDR3 DNA reads TGTGCCAGCAGGGGACAGGACTACGAGCAGTACTTC.

The chain couples TRBV5-6 to TRBJ1-3, with TRBD1 as a possible D gene (5 bases). This CDR3 region has 17 residues. Between the trimmed V and J ends, which lost 5 bases and 0 bases, there was a span of 18 bases. Germline values: CDR1 SGHDT, CDR2 YYEEEE. CDR3 amino acids: CASSYPSADTSGNTIYF. The CDR3 DNA reads TGTGCCAGCAGTTACCCCTCGGCGGACACCTCTGGAAACACCATATATTTT.

The V gene is TRBV28, the J gene TRBJ2-3; TRBD1 matches at 10 bases. In germline, CDR1 is MDHEN, CDR2 SYDVKM. The length of the CDR3 is 17 residues. After removal of 5 bases from V and 1 base from J, the junction contained 9 bases not matched to a gene. CDR3 in amino acids: CASSLPPGTGGTDTQYF. CDR3 coding DNA: TGTGCCAGCAGTCTACCGCCTGGGACAGGGGGCACAGATACGCAGTATTTT.

This clone has only one observation. This rearrangement joins TRBV30 to TRBJ1-3, with a weak D call TRBD1 (6 bases). The ends were cut back, 1 base at V and 2 bases at J, with 15 bases in the middle. CDR1 and CDR2 from the germline V gene are GTSNPN and SVGIG (reference sequence). The CDR3 has 16 amino acids. The CDR3: CAWSAILGQPGNTIYF. The CDR3 DNA reads as TGTGCCTGGAGTGCGATTCTTGGACAGCCTGGAAACACCATATATTTT.

This clone was detected a few times. The chain recombines TRBV28 with TRBJ2-7; 9 nucleotides line up with TRBD2. With V trimmed by 3 bases and J by 3 bases, 6 bases remained unmatched. This CDR3 has 15 amino acids. Germline assignment: CDR1 MDHEN and CDR2 SYDVKM. The chain's CDR3 is CASSFLAGESYEQYF. The CDR3 coding sequence is TGTGCCAGCAGTTTTTTAGCGGGAGAGAGCTACGAGCAGTACTTC.

The chain couples TRBV18 to TRBJ2-7; D ambiguous. Trimming pared 0 bases from V and 3 bases from J, leaving 9 bases between. This CDR3 has 14 amino acids. Germline lookup yields CDR1 KGHSH and CDR2 LQKENI. The CDR3 loop is CASSPPVQIYEQYF. CDR3 in DNA: TGTGCCAGCTCACCACCGGTCCAGATCTACGAGCAGTACTTC. Full variable domain (remainder filled in from reference TRBV18 and TRBJ2-7): NAGVMQNPRHLVRRRGQEARLRCSPMKGHSHVYWYRQLPEEGLKFMVYLQKENIIDESGMPKERFSAEFPKEGPSILRIQQVVRGDSAAYFCASSPPVQIYEQYFGPGTRLTVT.

The sample holds a few counts of this clone. The chain recombines TRBV19 with TRBJ2-7, with a tentative D call TRBD2 (5 bases). Looked up from germline, CDR1 is LNHDA and CDR2 is SQIVND (reference sequence). Trimming pared 5 bases from V and 2 bases from J, leaving 10 bases between. The CDR3 contains 13 residues. CDR3 region: CASSEGAAYEQYF. The CDR3 DNA reads TGTGCCAGTAGTGAGGGCGCTGCCTACGAGCAGTACTTC.

The chain employs TRBV6-5 and TRBJ1-1; D perhaps matches TRBD1 (5 bases). The CDR3 has 13 amino acids. From germline, CDR1 is MNHEY and CDR2 SVGAGI. V lost 7 bases to trimming and J lost 4 bases, with 13 bases between them. The DNA of the CDR3 is TGTGCCAGCAAGGTGGGGCGGGGCACTGAAGCTTTCTTT. Translated: CASKVGRGTEAFF.

V usage is TRBV15 and J usage is TRBJ2-6, with D perhaps TRBD2 (5 bases). CDR3 length equals 17 residues. The germline V gene has CDR1 LNHNV and CDR2 YYDKDF (reference sequence). Between the trimmed V and J ends, which lost 0 bases and 0 bases, there was a span of 9 bases. CDR3 sequence (DNA): TGTGCCACCAGCAGAGACAGCGACTACTCTGGGGCCAACGTCCTGACTTTC. It yields the protein CATSRDSDYSGANVLTF.

The gene calls are TRBV28 and TRBJ2-3, with TRBD2 matching over 9 bases. The CDR3 length is 12 residues. CDR1 and CDR2 from the germline V gene are MDHEN and SYDVKM. Losses at the gene ends were 9 bases for V and 6 bases for J; bases not matched to a gene: 4. The DNA for the CDR3 is TGTGCCAGTGCGGGAGGGGCGGATACGCAGTATTTT. It yields the protein CASAGGADTQYF.

The DNA for the CDR3 is TGTGCCAGCAGTTATGGCAGTACTAATGAAAAACTGTTTTTT. It is translated as CASSYGSTNEKLFF. This sequence joins TRBV6-5 and TRBJ1-4; no reliable D call. The CDR3 totals 14 residues. The germline CDR1 and CDR2 sequences are MNHEY and SVGAGI. V was pared by 3 bases and J by 2 bases, with 7 bases between.

V usage is TRBV27 and J usage is TRBJ2-7, with a tentative D call TRBD1 (5 bases). The CDR3 sequence is 14 residues long. The V end lost 2 bases, the J end lost 2 bases, and 10 bases lay between the germline ends. The germline V gene encodes CDR1 MNHEY and CDR2 SMNVEV (reference sequence). This CDR3 is CASSLSDSPYEQYF. CDR3 nucleotides: TGTGCCAGCAGTTTAAGCGACAGTCCCTACGAGCAGTACTTC.

CDR3 nucleotide sequence: TGTGCCTGGGCCGGACAGTTCTATGGCTACACCTTC. Translating gives CAWAGQFYGYTF. The genes are TRBV30 and TRBJ1-2; perhaps TRBD1 as D (6 bases). The V and J ends lost 5 bases and 4 bases respectively, with 11 bases between them. The CDR3 contains 12 residues. Germline CDR1 is GTSNPN and CDR2 is SVGIG (reference sequence). The full variable domain, with the rest looked up from reference TRBV30 and TRBJ1-2, is SQTIHQWPATLVQPVGSPLSLECTVEGTSNPNLYWYRQAAGRGLQLLFYSVGIGQISSEVPQNLSASRPQDRQFILSSKKLLLSDSGFYLCAWAGQFYGYTFGSGTRLTVV.

The chain employs TRBV5-1 and TRBJ2-7; TRBD1 aligns across 8 bases. CDR3 size: 16 residues. Germline lookup yields CDR1 SGHRS and CDR2 YFSETQ. Trimming at V came to 4 bases and at J to 2 bases, leaving 11 bases not matched to a gene. This CDR3 is CASSRDSGQAPYEQYF. DNA of the CDR3: TGCGCCAGCAGCAGAGATTCGGGACAGGCACCCTACGAGCAGTACTTC.

The rearrangement uses TRBV6-5 and TRBJ2-1; D unclear. From germline, CDR1 is MNHEY and CDR2 SVGAGI. The CDR3 totals 11 residues. V gave up 10 bases and J gave up 5 bases, with 9 bases separating them. The CDR3 bases are TGTGCCACTTCCCCTAACAATGAGCAGTTCTTC. Its protein is CATSPNNEQFF.

The V and J genes are TRBV24-1 and TRBJ2-5; 8 nucleotides line up with TRBD2. The CDR3 runs 14 residues. The germline gives CDR1 KGHDR, CDR2 SFDVKD. Trimming removed 7 bases from V and 3 bases from J; junction bases left unmatched: 6. CDR3 residues: CATRGAAGEETQYF. CDR3 coding DNA: TGTGCCACCAGGGGGGCAGCGGGAGAAGAGACCCAGTACTTC.

This chain's CDR3 is CASSLWGTGPMIRETQYF. CDR3 nucleotide sequence: TGTGCCAGCAGTTTATGGGGGACAGGGCCGATGATCAGGGAGACCCAGTACTTC. This chain uses TRBV28 with TRBJ2-5; 9 nucleotides line up with TRBD1. CDR1 is MDHEN, CDR2 SYDVKM, per germline. J lost 5 bases, V lost 0 bases, and 13 bases had no gene match. CDR3 size: 18 residues.